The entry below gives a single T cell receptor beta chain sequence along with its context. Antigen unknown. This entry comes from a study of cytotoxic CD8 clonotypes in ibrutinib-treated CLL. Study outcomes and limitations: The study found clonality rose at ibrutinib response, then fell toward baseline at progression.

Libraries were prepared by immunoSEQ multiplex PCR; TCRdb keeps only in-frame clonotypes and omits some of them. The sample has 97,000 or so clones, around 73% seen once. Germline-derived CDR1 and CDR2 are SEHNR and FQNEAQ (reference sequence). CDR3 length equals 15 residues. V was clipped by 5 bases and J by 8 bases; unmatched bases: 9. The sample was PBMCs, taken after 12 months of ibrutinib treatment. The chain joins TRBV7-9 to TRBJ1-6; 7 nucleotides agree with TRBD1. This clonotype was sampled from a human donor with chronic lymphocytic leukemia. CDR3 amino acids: CASSPWGDSHSPLHF. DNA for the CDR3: TGTGCCAGCAGCCCTTGGGGGGACAGTCATTCACCCCTCCACTTT.